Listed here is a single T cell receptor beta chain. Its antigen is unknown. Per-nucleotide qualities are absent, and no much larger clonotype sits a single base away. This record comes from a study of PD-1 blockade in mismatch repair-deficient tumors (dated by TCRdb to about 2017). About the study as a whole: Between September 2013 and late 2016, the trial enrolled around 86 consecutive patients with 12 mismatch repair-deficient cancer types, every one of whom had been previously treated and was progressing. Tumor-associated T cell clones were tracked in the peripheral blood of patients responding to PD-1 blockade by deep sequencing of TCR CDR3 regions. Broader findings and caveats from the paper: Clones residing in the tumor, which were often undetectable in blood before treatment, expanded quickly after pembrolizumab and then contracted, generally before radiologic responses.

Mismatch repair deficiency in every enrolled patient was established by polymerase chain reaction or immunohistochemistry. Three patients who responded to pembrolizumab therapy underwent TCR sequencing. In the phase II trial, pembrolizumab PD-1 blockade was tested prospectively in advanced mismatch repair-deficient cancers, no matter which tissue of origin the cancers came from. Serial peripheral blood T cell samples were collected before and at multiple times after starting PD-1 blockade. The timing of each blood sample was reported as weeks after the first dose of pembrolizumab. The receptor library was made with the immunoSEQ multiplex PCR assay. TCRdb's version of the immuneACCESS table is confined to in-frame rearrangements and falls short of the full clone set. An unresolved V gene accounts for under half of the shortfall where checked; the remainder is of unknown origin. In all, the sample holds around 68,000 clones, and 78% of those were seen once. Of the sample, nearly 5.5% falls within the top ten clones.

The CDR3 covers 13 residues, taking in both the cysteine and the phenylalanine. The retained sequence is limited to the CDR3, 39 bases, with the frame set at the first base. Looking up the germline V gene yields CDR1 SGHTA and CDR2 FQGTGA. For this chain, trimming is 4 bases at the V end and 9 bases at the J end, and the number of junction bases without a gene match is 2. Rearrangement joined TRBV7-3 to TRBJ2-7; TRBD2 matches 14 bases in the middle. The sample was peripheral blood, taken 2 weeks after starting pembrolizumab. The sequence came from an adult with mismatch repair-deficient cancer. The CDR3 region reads CASSSGLAGGQYF. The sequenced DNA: TGTGCCAGCAGCTCCGGACTAGCGGGAGGGCAGTACTTC.